This T cell receptor beta chain was captured by sequencing in a study of Graves' ophthalmopathy and Graves' hyperthyroidism. This clonotype has a single count. Other autoimmune diseases, uncontrolled infections, pregnancy or lactation ruled patients out of participation. From RNA, the CDR3 regions of TCR beta chains were amplified and sequenced. First-round RT-PCR with HTBI primers preceded a second-round multiplex PCR. TCRdb recomputed calls from the multiplex PCR reads with MiXCR, one row per CDR3 protein. The sample holds around 520,000 distinct CDR3 sequences, approximately 37% seen once. The CDR3 totals 13 residues. CDR1 and CDR2 (germline): SEHNR, FQNEAQ (reference sequence). V was clipped by 4 bases and J by 10 bases, with 11 bases between them.

This TCR was recovered from an adult man with Graves' hyperthyroidism. Sequenced input: peripheral blood or thyroid tissue (not recorded which). The chain joins TRBV7-9 to TRBJ1-6; D is perhaps TRBD1 (5 bases). The chain's CDR3 is CASSSGQESPLHF. Written as DNA, the CDR3 is TGTGCCAGCAGCTCCGGACAAGAATCACCCCTCCACTTT.